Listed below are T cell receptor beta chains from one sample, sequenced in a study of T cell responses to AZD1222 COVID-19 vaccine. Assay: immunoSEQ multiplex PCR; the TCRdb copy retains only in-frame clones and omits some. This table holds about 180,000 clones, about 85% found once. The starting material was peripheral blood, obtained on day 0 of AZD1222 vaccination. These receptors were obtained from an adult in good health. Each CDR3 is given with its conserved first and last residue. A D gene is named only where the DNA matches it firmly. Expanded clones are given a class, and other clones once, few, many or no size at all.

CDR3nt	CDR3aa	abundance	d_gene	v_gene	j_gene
TGTGCCAGTAGTATATCCTACGTCCATCACACTGAAGCTTTCTTT	CASSISYVHHTEAFF	-	-	TRBV19	TRBJ1-1
TGTGCCAGCACCCTTAGGGAGTACCAAGAGACCCAGTACTTC	CASTLREYQETQYF	-	-	TRBV2	TRBJ2-5
TGCGCCAGCAGTGAATTTGGGGCACGGGGCTACACCTTC	CASSEFGARGYTF	-	-	TRBV10-2	TRBJ1-2
TGTGCCAGCAGCTTTGGACAGGGCCAAGAGACCCAGTACTTC	CASSFGQGQETQYF	once	TRBD1	TRBV7-2	TRBJ2-5
TGTGCCAGCACCCCAAGTCCGGGAGGGTCCTACAATGAGCAGTTCTTC	CASTPSPGGSYNEQFF	few	TRBD2	TRBV3-1/TRBV3-2	TRBJ2-1
TGTGCCAGTGGGGAAAGACAGGGAAAGAACTATGGCTACACCTTC	CASGERQGKNYGYTF	-	TRBD1	TRBV19	TRBJ1-2
TGTGCTAGTGGTTTTTTCAGGGGGCTAGGAGATACGCAGTATTTT	CASGFFRGLGDTQYF	-	TRBD1	TRBV12-5	TRBJ2-3
TGTGCCAGCAGTGCCACGACAGCTTACTCTGGAAACACCATATATTTT	CASSATTAYSGNTIYF	once	-	TRBV27	TRBJ1-3
TGTGCCAGCAGTGCCCGGAGGGACTCCCTTAGTGAGCAGTTCTTC	CASSARRDSLSEQFF	-	-	TRBV2	TRBJ2-1
TGTGCCAGTAGTCTTAAGGGTCTTGAAGCTTTCTTT	CASSLKGLEAFF	-	-	TRBV19	TRBJ1-1
TGCGCCAGCAGCCCAGGGCCCCGAAACACCATATATTTT	CASSPGPRNTIYF	once	-	TRBV5-1	TRBJ1-3
TGCAGCGTTGGTGGAGGGGTTCAAGAGACCCAGTACTTC	CSVGGGVQETQYF	few	-	TRBV29-1	TRBJ2-5
TGTGCCAGCAGCCGGGACAGTCGATCCACTGAAGCTTTCTTT	CASSRDSRSTEAFF	-	TRBD1	TRBV7-2	TRBJ1-1
TGTGCCAGCAGCCAAGATATGGGGACAGGGGATGAAAAACTGTTTTTT	CASSQDMGTGDEKLFF	-	TRBD1	TRBV14	TRBJ1-4
TGTGCCAGCCGGTCCGGTACCTACGAGCAGTACTTC	CASRSGTYEQYF	-	-	TRBV6-5	TRBJ2-7
TGTGCCAGCAGCTCAGGGACTAGCGGGAGGGCGAGCACCGGGGAGCTGTTTTTT	CASSSGTSGRASTGELFF	once	TRBD2	TRBV28	TRBJ2-2
TGTGCCAGCAGCTTGGGGGGAGGACGGACGAAGCCCTACAATGAGCAGTTCTTC	CASSLGGGRTKPYNEQFF	-	-	TRBV7-2	TRBJ2-1
TGTGCCAGCAGTTATGCCGGGACACCCCTCCACTTT	CASSYAGTPLHF	-	-	TRBV6-5	TRBJ1-6
TGTGCCTGGAGTGAGCTTAGCACAGATACGCAGTATTTT	CAWSELSTDTQYF	-	-	TRBV30	TRBJ2-3
TGTGCCAGCAGTTACTATGTGGCGGGAGGGCCACCCGGGGAGCTGTTTTTT	CASSYYVAGGPPGELFF	-	TRBD2	TRBV6-2/TRBV6-3	TRBJ2-2
TGTGCCAGCAGTTTACAACTACATGAGCAGTTCTTC	CASSLQLHEQFF	-	-	TRBV28	TRBJ2-1
TGCGCCAGCAGTGAGGGGAGCTATGGCTACACCTTC	CASSEGSYGYTF	-	-	TRBV10-2	TRBJ1-2
TGTGCCAGCAGCCATCTAGCGGGAGGGGTAGATACGCAGTATTTT	CASSHLAGGVDTQYF	-	TRBD2	TRBV3-1/TRBV3-2	TRBJ2-3
TGTGCCTGGAGTGTTGCTCCGAACACCGGGGAGCTGTTTTTT	CAWSVAPNTGELFF	-	-	TRBV30	TRBJ2-2
TGTGCCAGTAACAAGGGAAGCGGGAGGACAGATACGCAGTATTTT	CASNKGSGRTDTQYF	-	TRBD2	TRBV19	TRBJ2-3
TGTGCCAGCAGCCCGACTAGCGCCAGCTCCTACAATGAGCAGTTCTTC	CASSPTSASSYNEQFF	-	TRBD2	TRBV5-4	TRBJ2-1
TGTGCCACCAGTGATTTGCCCGGGGCACTGGGCTATGGCTACACCTTC	CATSDLPGALGYGYTF	-	-	TRBV24-1	TRBJ1-2
TGTGCCAGCAGCCAAGATTTAGGGGCAGGGGCCGAAAAACTGTTTTTT	CASSQDLGAGAEKLFF	once	-	TRBV3-1/TRBV3-2	TRBJ1-4
TGTGCCAGCAGCTTAGCGGGGACGGTGACCCAGTACTTC	CASSLAGTVTQYF	-	-	TRBV11-2	TRBJ2-5
TGTGCCTGGAGGGGACAGAACACCGGGGAGCTGTTTTTT	CAWRGQNTGELFF	-	-	TRBV30	TRBJ2-2
TGCAGCGTTGGGTGGGGGTTCGCTATTACCGCTGAAGCTTTCTTT	CSVGWGFAITAEAFF	once	-	TRBV29-1	TRBJ1-1
TGTGCCAGCAGCATCCGGACAACGCAGTATTTT	CASSIRTTQYF	-	-	TRBV11-1	TRBJ2-3
TGTGCCAGCAGCGTAGGTTGGGGGCTCCAAACTGAAGCTTTCTTT	CASSVGWGLQTEAFF	-	-	TRBV9	TRBJ1-1
TGTGCCACCGGGACAGGGGGTTTGAATGAGCAGTTCTTC	CATGTGGLNEQFF	-	TRBD1	TRBV24-1	TRBJ2-1
TGTGCCTGGAGTGATGGACTAGCTGGCGAGCAGTACTTC	CAWSDGLAGEQYF	-	TRBD2	TRBV30	TRBJ2-7
TGCGCCAGCAGCCCCGGTCCCGGGAATGAGCAGTTCTTC	CASSPGPGNEQFF	-	-	TRBV4-1	TRBJ2-1
TGTGCCAGCAGTACCGGGACAGGAGGGACCGGGGAGCTGTTTTTT	CASSTGTGGTGELFF	once	TRBD1	TRBV6-6	TRBJ2-2
TGTGCCAGCAGTGAATTAGGGGGTTATGGCTACACCTTC	CASSELGGYGYTF	-	-	TRBV6-1	TRBJ1-2
TGTGCCAGCAGCTTAGCCGGCGGATCGAACACCGGGGAGCTGTTTTTT	CASSLAGGSNTGELFF	once	-	TRBV7-2	TRBJ2-2
TGTGCCAGCGGCAGACAGGGTCGCGCTGAAGCTTTCTTT	CASGRQGRAEAFF	once	TRBD1	TRBV6-5	TRBJ1-1
TGTGCCAGCAGTTTGCTAGCGGGATATGAGCAGTTCTTC	CASSLLAGYEQFF	-	TRBD2	TRBV12-3/TRBV12-4	TRBJ2-1
TGTGCCAGCAGTGAGGCCGGGACAGTCAGCAATCAGCCCCAGCATTTT	CASSEAGTVSNQPQHF	-	TRBD1	TRBV2	TRBJ1-5
TGTGCCTCCAACCCGCGGGGGACAGGAGGAAGCAATGGCTACACCTTC	CASNPRGTGGSNGYTF	-	TRBD1	TRBV27	TRBJ1-2
TGTGCCAGTAGTCCCCAACTCGGTCGTGGCTACACCTTC	CASSPQLGRGYTF	-	-	TRBV19	TRBJ1-2
TGTGCCAGCAGCGTAGTACCTAGCGGCTACGAGCAGTACTTC	CASSVVPSGYEQYF	-	TRBD2	TRBV9	TRBJ2-7
TGTGCCAGCAGCTTAATCGGCAGCGGCGAGCAGTACTTC	CASSLIGSGEQYF	-	-	TRBV7-9	TRBJ2-7
TGTGCCAGTAGTCCAGGGACAGTCCTTGAAAAACTGTTTTTT	CASSPGTVLEKLFF	-	TRBD1	TRBV19	TRBJ1-4
TGTGCCAGCTCCCCTGCCATGAACACTGAAGCTTTCTTT	CASSPAMNTEAFF	-	-	TRBV28	TRBJ1-1
TGTGCCAGCACCCGGGACAGGGGCTCCTACGAGCAGTACTTC	CASTRDRGSYEQYF	-	TRBD1	TRBV7-2	TRBJ2-7